This T cell receptor beta chain stems from a study of molecular identifiers for immune sequencing clone quantification. Background on the study: Four of five splits of RNA from about 20,000 or 100,000 naive CD8 cells were sequenced in replicates.

This CDR3 region has 13 residues. Trimming removed 7 bases from V and 0 bases from J, with 8 bases in between. CDR1 SGHAT and CDR2 FQNNGV come from the germline V gene. In preparing bulk TCR libraries, previously described methods and listed TCR primers were used. One entry per CDR3 protein results from TCRdb running MiXCR on the PCR reads. There are about 630,000 distinct CDR3 sequences in the sample; roughly 23% occur only once, and 0.7% to 0.95% lies in the top ten. Overall study findings and caveats: For effector cells, clones above 20 RNA copies held over 99% of molecules; for naive cells, under 1%.

This clonotype was counted ten times or more. Its specificity is unknown. Naive CD8 T cells were picked out by sorting for CD8+CD4-CCR7+CD45RA+. The specimen sequenced was naive CD8+ T cells from blood, with Jurkat cell RNA spiked in. Noted subset: FACS-sorted CD8+CD4-CCR7+CD45RA+ naive T cells. V is TRBV11-2 and J is TRBJ2-3; D ambiguous. The origin of this receptor is a human donor in good health. Some libraries in this study had Jurkat cell RNA spiked in. Here the CDR3 reads CASNRGSTDTQYF. CDR3 DNA: TGTGCCAGCAACCGCGGTAGCACAGATACGCAGTATTTT.